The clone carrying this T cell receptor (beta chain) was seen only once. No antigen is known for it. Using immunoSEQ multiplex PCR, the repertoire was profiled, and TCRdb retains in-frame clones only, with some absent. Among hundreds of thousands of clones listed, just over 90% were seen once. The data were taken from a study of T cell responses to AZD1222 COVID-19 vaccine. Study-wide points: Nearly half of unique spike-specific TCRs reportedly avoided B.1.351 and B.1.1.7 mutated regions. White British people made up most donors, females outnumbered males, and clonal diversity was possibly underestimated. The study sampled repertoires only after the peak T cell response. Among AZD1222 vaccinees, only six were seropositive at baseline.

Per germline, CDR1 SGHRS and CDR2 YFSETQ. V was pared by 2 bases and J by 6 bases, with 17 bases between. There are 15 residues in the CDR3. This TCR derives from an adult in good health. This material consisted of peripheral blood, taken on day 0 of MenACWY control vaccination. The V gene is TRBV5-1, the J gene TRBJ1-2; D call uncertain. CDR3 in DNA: TGCGCCAGCAGCTTATTCCGAGCCACCCCGGATGGCTACACCTTC. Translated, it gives CASSLFRATPDGYTF.